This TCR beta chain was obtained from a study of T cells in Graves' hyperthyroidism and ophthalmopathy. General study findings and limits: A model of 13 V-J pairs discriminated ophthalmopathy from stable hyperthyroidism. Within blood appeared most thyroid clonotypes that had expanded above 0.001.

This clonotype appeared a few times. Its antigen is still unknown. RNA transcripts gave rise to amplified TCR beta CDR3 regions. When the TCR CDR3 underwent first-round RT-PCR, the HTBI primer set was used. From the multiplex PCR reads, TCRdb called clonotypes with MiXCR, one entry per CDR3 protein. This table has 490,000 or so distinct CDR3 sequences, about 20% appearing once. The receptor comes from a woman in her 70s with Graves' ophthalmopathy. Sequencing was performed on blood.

This CDR3 reads CASSLGWLADVGGTDTQYF. DNA for the CDR3: TGCGCCAGCAGCTTAGGTTGGCTAGCGGACGTTGGGGGCACAGATACGCAGTATTTT. The chain employs TRBV5-1 and TRBJ2-3, with 7 bases identical to TRBD2. V lost 2 bases, J lost 1 base, and 16 bases stayed unmatched. CDR1 is SGHRS, CDR2 YFSETQ, per germline. CDR3 length equals 19 residues.